What follows are 14 T cell receptor beta chains derived from one specimen sequenced in a study of shared clonotypes between healthy human individuals (dated by TCRdb to 2020 to 2022). Library method: the immunoSEQ multiplex PCR assay. Drawn from immuneACCESS, this table holds only the in-frame rearrangements with V and J called that TCRdb kept. Clones are partly lost; checked studies trace under half to an unresolved V gene and leave the rest unexplained. This sample lists about 990,000 clones; around 82% were detected once. The ten largest clonotypes hold 0.55% to 0.7% of the sample. The sample was memory CD4+ T cells from PBMCs. This specimen's cell subset or site label, interpreted: CD45RA-negative fraction. The receptors here all came from a young man in good health. Some clones in this sample may be carry-over from other donors' samples.

The chain joins TRBV7-2 to TRBJ2-3, with D unclear. Trimming shortened V by 1 base and J by 5 bases, and 7 bases separated the two germline ends. Germline V gives CDR1 SGHTA, CDR2 FQGNSA. The CDR3 runs to 13 residues. This chain's CDR3 is CASSLDPGDTQYF. CDR3 in DNA: TGTGCCAGCAGCTTAGATCCCGGAGATACGCAGTATTTT. Full variable domain (missing parts from reference TRBV7-2 and TRBJ2-3): GAGVSQSPSNKVTEKGKDVELRCDPISGHTALYWYRQSLGQGLEFLIYFQGNSAPDKSGLPSDRFSAERTGGSVSTLTIQRTQQEDSAVYLCASSLDPGDTQYFGPGTRLTVL.

V gene TRBV5-4 combines with J gene TRBJ2-1, with 12 bases identical to TRBD1. CDR3 length: 17 amino acids. Trimming at V came to 4 bases and at J to 3 bases, leaving 8 bases not matched to a gene. In germline, CDR1 is SGHNT, CDR2 YYREEE (reference sequence). CDR3: CASSPGQGARVYNEQFF. The CDR3 DNA is TGTGCCAGCAGCCCGGGACAGGGGGCCAGAGTCTACAATGAGCAGTTCTTC. The full variable domain, completed using reference TRBV5-4 and TRBJ2-1, is ETGVTQSPTHLIKTRGQQVTLRCSSQSGHNTVSWYQQALGQGPQFIFQYYREEENGRGNFPPRFSGLQFPNYSSELNVNALELDDSALYLCASSPGQGARVYNEQFFGPGTRLTVL.

The gene calls are TRBV7-2 and TRBJ2-5, with a possible D match to TRBD2 (5 bases). V was pared by 1 base and J by 5 bases, with 11 bases between. The germline V gene has CDR1 SGHTA and CDR2 FQGNSA. The CDR3 has 14 amino acids. CDR3 coding DNA: TGTGCCAGCAGCTTAGGGACTGTAGTGGAGACCCAGTACTTC. Translating gives CASSLGTVVETQYF.

The chain couples TRBV15 to TRBJ1-2, with 8 bases fitting TRBD1. Germline V gene data show CDR1 as LNHNV and CDR2 as YYDKDF (reference sequence). The CDR3 is 15 residues long. Trimming removed 0 bases from V and 8 bases from J; junction bases left unmatched: 8. CDR3 amino acids: CATSRDPGTGRGYTF. In DNA form, the CDR3 reads TGTGCCACCAGCAGAGATCCCGGGACAGGCCGAGGCTACACCTTC.

V is TRBV10-2 and J is TRBJ2-2; D uncertain. CDR1 is WSHSY, CDR2 SAAADI, per germline. V shed 7 bases and J shed 2 bases, with 11 bases lying between them. The CDR3 loop spans 14 amino acids. This chain's CDR3 is CASINWLNTGELFF. For the CDR3, the DNA is TGCGCCAGCATAAACTGGCTAAACACCGGGGAGCTGTTTTTT.

Details on this clone: At one end, the junction sequence differs from germline, possibly due to a read error. The chain is built from TRBV7-6 and TRBJ2-5, with D maybe TRBD1 (6 bases). CDR1 is SGHVS, CDR2 FNYEAQ, per germline. This CDR3 is 14 amino acids long. In DNA form, the CDR3 reads TGTGCCAGCACCTTAGGGACAAGACGAGAGACCCAGTACTTC. Encoded protein: CASTLGTRRETQYF.

This clone turned up a few times. The chain joins TRBV5-1 to TRBJ2-1, with 7 nucleotides matching TRBD2. V shed 0 bases and J 6 bases; nucleotides not matched to a gene: 3. Germline loops: CDR1 SGHRS, CDR2 YFSETQ. The CDR3 loop spans 14 amino acids. This CDR3 reads CASSLASGLNEQFF. Here the CDR3 DNA reads TGCGCCAGCAGCTTGGCTAGCGGTCTCAATGAGCAGTTCTTC.

This chain uses TRBV28 with TRBJ1-1, with 8 nucleotides matching TRBD1. The CDR3 sequence is 17 residues long. V trimming: 5 bases; J trimming: 1 base; junction bases outside the gene matches: 12. CDR1 MDHEN and CDR2 SYDVKM come from the germline V gene. Written as DNA, the CDR3 is TGTGCCAGCAGTCTTCTTTCATGGACAGGGAGGAACACTGAAGCTTTCTTT. Translation: CASSLLSWTGRNTEAFF. Based on the CDR3 plus reference TRBV28 and TRBJ1-1, the full variable domain is DVKVTQSSRYLVKRTGEKVFLECVQDMDHENMFWYRQDPGLGLRLIYFSYDVKMKEKGDIPEGYSVSREKKERFSLILESASTNQTSMYLCASSLLSWTGRNTEAFFGQGTRLTVV.

J is TRBJ1-2 and V is TRBV7-9, with D unclear. Germline values: CDR1 SEHNR, CDR2 FQNEAQ (reference sequence). The CDR3 extends over 12 amino acids. Trimming left V 2 bases short and J 7 bases short, with 8 bases between. The CDR3 DNA reads as TGTGCCAGCAGCTTAATTTCCAGTGGCTACACCTTC. Protein sequence: CASSLISSGYTF.

The chain recombines TRBV28 with TRBJ2-7; TRBD2 matches 8 bases. CDR1 MDHEN and CDR2 SYDVKM come from the germline V gene. The CDR3 covers 13 residues. V was clipped by 8 bases and J by 5 bases; unmatched bases: 8. The CDR3 here is CASSRTSFDEQYF. In nucleotides, the CDR3 is TGTGCCAGCTCGCGGACTAGCTTCGACGAGCAGTACTTC.

In regard to this clone: Other DNA sequences in the sample encode the same CDR3. V gene TRBV2 combines with J gene TRBJ2-7; D uncertain. CDR3 length: 12 amino acids. The germline V gene has CDR1 SNHLY and CDR2 FYNNEI. The germline V and J ends were trimmed by 5 bases and 0 bases, with 5 bases remaining between them. The CDR3 reads CASSWSSYEQYF. The CDR3 coding sequence is TGTGCCAGCAGTTGGTCCTCCTACGAGCAGTACTTC.

The chain combines TRBV19 with TRBJ1-5; 10 bases fit TRBD1. The V segment lost 3 bases and the J segment 5 bases; nucleotides outside the gene matches: 7. The CDR3 length is 16 residues. CDR1 and CDR2 from the germline V gene are LNHDA and SQIVND (reference sequence). The CDR3 here is CASSMVGQGYHQPQHF. The CDR3 region has the DNA TGTGCCAGTAGTATGGTGGGACAGGGGTACCATCAGCCCCAGCATTTT.

V and J are TRBV7-3 and TRBJ2-1, with TRBD2 matching over 9 bases. Losses at the gene ends were 4 bases for V and 3 bases for J; bases not matched to a gene: 7. This CDR3 spans 16 amino acids. CDR1 SGHTA and CDR2 FQGTGA come from the germline V gene. For the CDR3, the DNA is TGTGCCAGCAGCTCCATTTGGACTAGCGTCTACAATGAGCAGTTCTTC. Translated: CASSSIWTSVYNEQFF.

This clone was counted only a few times. Possible read error: a much larger clone is one base away. V usage is TRBV18 and J usage is TRBJ2-3; D remains ambiguous. This CDR3 region has 12 residues. The germline gives CDR1 KGHSH, CDR2 LQKENI. The CDR3 nucleotides are TGTGCCAGCTCACCTTCTGCAGATACGCGGTATTTT. It translates to CASSPSADTRYF.